These 20 T cell receptor beta chains were all obtained from the same sample, sequenced in a study of T cells in Graves' hyperthyroidism and ophthalmopathy. The source material, RNA transcripts, was used to amplify TCR beta CDR3 regions. The primer set for the first-round RT-PCR of the TCR CDR3 was HTBI. TCRdb reanalysed the multiplex PCR reads using MiXCR and keeps one entry per CDR3 protein. This sample has under 300,000 distinct CDR3 sequences; roughly 15% occur once, and the top ten carry roughly 31%. The source material was blood. Receptors were obtained from a woman in her fifties or sixties with Graves' hyperthyroidism that later progressed to Graves' ophthalmopathy.

This rearrangement joins TRBV20-1 to TRBJ1-6; no clear D gene. There are 13 residues in the CDR3. V lost 1 base and J lost 9, with 10 bases in between. CDR1 and CDR2 from the germline V gene are DFQATT and SNEGSKA (reference sequence). CDR3 bases: TGCAGTGCTAGAGCCGCCCCGGGTTCACCCCTCCACTTT. This encodes CSARAAPGSPLHF.

This clonotype appeared many times. This chain connects TRBV28 to TRBJ1-5, with D perhaps TRBD1 (6 bases). CDR3 length: 13 amino acids. Germline CDR1 and CDR2: MDHEN and SYDVKM. Trimming shortened V by 6 bases and J by 6 bases, and 12 bases separated the two germline ends. The CDR3 is CASRWGAPQPQHF. DNA of the CDR3: TGTGCCAGCAGATGGGGGGCTCCTCAGCCCCAGCATTTT.

The CDR3: CASSARNQPQHF. The CDR3 coding sequence is TGTGCCAGCAGTGCTCGGAATCAGCCCCAGCATTTT. V and J are TRBV2 and TRBJ1-5; D is unclear. This CDR3 contains 12 residues. CDR1 SNHLY and CDR2 FYNNEI come from the germline V gene. Trimming removed 4 bases at V and 4 bases at J, with 5 bases between.

This clonotype was seen once. A much larger clone lies a single base off, so this may be a read error. The chain links TRBV19 to TRBJ1-1; no firm D call. The CDR3 contains 15 residues. Germline V lookup: CDR1 LNHDA, CDR2 SQIVND (reference sequence). Trimming pared 1 base from V and 1 base from J, leaving 10 bases between. The CDR3 loop reads CASSIVGEGNTEAFF. As DNA, the CDR3 is TGTGCCAGTAGTATAGTCGGAGAGGGGAACACTGAAGCTTTCTTT.

This clonotype was counted at least ten times. The chain links TRBV6-5 to TRBJ1-2, with D perhaps matching TRBD1 (5 bases). Germline V CDR1 and CDR2: MNHEY, SVGAGI. The CDR3 is 16 residues long. V lost 0 bases to trimming and J lost 4 bases, with 15 bases between them. CDR3 region: CASSYSDNDSSYGYTF. DNA of the CDR3: TGTGCCAGCAGTTACTCGGACAATGACAGTAGCTATGGCTACACCTTC.

This clonotype showed up many times. V gene TRBV28 combines with J gene TRBJ2-3; possibly TRBD1 or TRBD2 for D (6 bases each). The CDR3 runs to 16 residues. V was cut by 1 base and J by 2 bases, with 13 bases left in between. Germline-derived CDR1 and CDR2 are MDHEN and SYDVKM. CDR3: CASSLYRGPITDTQYF. CDR3 coding DNA: TGTGCCAGCAGTTTATACCGGGGGCCTATCACAGATACGCAGTATTTT.

The table lists this clonotype with many counts. The rearrangement uses TRBV28 and TRBJ2-7, with TRBD2 matching over 8 bases. With V trimmed by 5 bases and J by 0 bases, 6 bases remained unmatched. Germline V lookup: CDR1 MDHEN, CDR2 SYDVKM. The CDR3 extends over 15 amino acids. The CDR3 nucleotides are TGTGCCAGCAGTCCCGGGGCGGGGGGCTCCTACGAGCAGTACTTC. Translation: CASSPGAGGSYEQYF.

This clonotype was detected many times. This chain uses TRBV7-3 with TRBJ2-3, with D perhaps being TRBD1 or TRBD2 (6 bases each). The CDR3 sequence is 15 residues long. CDR1 SGHTA and CDR2 FQGTGA come from the germline V gene. Trimming stripped 2 bases from V and 0 bases from J, with 9 bases between. CDR3 in amino acids: CASSLGGQSTDTQYF. Written as DNA, the CDR3 is TGTGCCAGCAGCTTAGGGGGGCAGAGCACAGATACGCAGTATTTT.

This chain links TRBV4-2 with TRBJ2-3, with D hard to call. The V gene's germline CDR1 is LGHNA and CDR2 YNFKEQ. Trimming left V 7 bases short and J 8 bases short, with 16 bases between. CDR3 length: 13 residues. CDR3 nucleotides: TGTGCCAGCACCCAGGCGCTCCTCGGTACGCAGTATTTT. This gives the protein CASTQALLGTQYF.

In this sample, this clonotype turned up many times. The rearrangement uses TRBV28 and TRBJ2-7; 7 bases fit TRBD2. J lost 3 bases, V lost 2 bases, and 4 bases had no gene match. Germline V gene lookup returns CDR1 MDHEN and CDR2 SYDVKM. The length of the CDR3 is 14 residues. The CDR3, as DNA: TGTGCCAGCAGTTTACTGGGGGGGGACTACGAGCAGTACTTC. It codes for CASSLLGGDYEQYF.

The chain combines TRBV9 with TRBJ2-1; 10 bases agree with TRBD2. Germline V gene data show CDR1 as SGDLS and CDR2 as YYNGEE. This CDR3 is 17 amino acids long. Germline trimming cut 7 bases from V and 1 base from J; bases unmatched to any gene: 11. The CDR3 loop reads CASGGTSEVSSYNEQFF. CDR3 sequence (DNA): TGTGCCAGCGGGGGGACTAGCGAGGTCTCTTCCTACAATGAGCAGTTCTTC.

This clonotype was seen only a few times. The chain joins TRBV25-1 to TRBJ1-4, with 7 bases fitting TRBD1. CDR1 and CDR2 from the germline V gene are MGHDK and SYGVNS. CDR3 size: 15 residues. With V trimmed by 2 bases and J by 8 bases, 8 bases remained unmatched. CDR3 amino acids: CASSEGGGTEEKLFF. The CDR3 DNA sequence: TGTGCCAGCAGTGAAGGCGGGGGGACAGAGGAAAAACTGTTTTTT.

Many counts were recorded for this clonotype. In DNA, the CDR3 is TGTGCCAGCAGCTTAGGACAGAATGAGCAGTTCTTC. Amino acids: CASSLGQNEQFF. V and J are TRBV7-9 and TRBJ2-1; possibly TRBD1 for D (5 bases). Between the trimmed V and J ends, which lost 1 base and 7 bases, there was a span of 5 bases. Per germline, CDR1 SEHNR and CDR2 FQNEAQ (reference sequence). This CDR3 has 12 residues.

Comment on this clonotype: A much bigger clone sits one base away, suggesting this may be a read error. The chain joins TRBV5-1 to TRBJ2-4; the D is unclear. Germline values: CDR1 SGHRS, CDR2 YFSETQ. The CDR3 contains 15 residues. Here the CDR3 reads CASSLARRAKSIQYF. As DNA, the CDR3 is TGCGCCAGCAGCTTGGCTCGCCGAGCCAAAAGCATTCAGTACTTC. The full variable domain, its missing parts supplied by reference TRBV5-1 and TRBJ2-4, is KAGVTQTPRYLIKTRGQQVTLSCSPISGHRSVSWYQQTPGQGLQFLFEYFSETQRNKGNFPGRFSGRQFSNSRSEMNVSTLELGDSALYLCASSLARRAKSIQYFGAGTRLSVL.

This clonotype was found many times. CDR3 DNA: TGTGCCAGCAGTCTACAGGGTTCTATGCGCTACACCTTC. Translating it yields CASSLQGSMRYTF. The chain employs TRBV27 and TRBJ1-2; weak D call: TRBD1 (6 bases). The germline CDR1 and CDR2 sequences are MNHEY and SMNVEV (reference sequence). This CDR3 contains 13 residues. V was pared by 5 bases and J by 9 bases, with 16 bases between.

A word on this clonotype: The conserved closing phenylalanine or tryptophan is absent in this CDR3, likely reflecting a read error. CDR3: CASTGQRTVELFL. CDR3 in DNA: TGTGCCAGCACGGGACAGCGCACCGTGGAGCTGTTTCTT. This chain links TRBV28 with TRBJ2-2; 7 bases are a match to TRBD1. The CDR3 totals 13 residues. Germline V lookup: CDR1 MDHEN, CDR2 SYDVKM.

The sample holds many counts of this clonotype. The gene calls are TRBV27 and TRBJ2-1, with TRBD2 matching over 16 bases. CDR1 MNHEY and CDR2 SMNVEV come from the germline V gene (reference sequence). Germline trimming cut 6 bases from V and 9 bases from J; bases unmatched to any gene: 2. The CDR3 is 14 amino acids. Written as DNA, the CDR3 is TGTGCCAGCAGGGGACTAGCGGGAGGGACTGAGCAGTTCTTC. The encoded protein is CASRGLAGGTEQFF.

This clonotype appeared many times. V is TRBV2 and J is TRBJ2-1, with 14 bases lining up with TRBD2. Losses at the gene ends were 8 bases for V and 4 bases for J; bases not matched to a gene: 4. This CDR3 has 15 amino acids. In germline, CDR1 is SNHLY, CDR2 FYNNEI. In nucleotides, the CDR3 is TGTGCCAGCGCCCGACTAGCGGGAGGGTACAATGAGCAGTTCTTC. Protein product: CASARLAGGYNEQFF.

This clonotype has a count of ten or more. The CDR3 coding sequence is TGTGCCAGCAGCGGGATCGGGTTTGAAGCTTTCTTT. This gives the protein CASSGIGFEAFF. J is TRBJ1-1 and V is TRBV7-3; D gene unclear. V was pared by 5 bases and J by 7 bases, with 11 bases between. The CDR3 totals 12 residues. CDR1 and CDR2 from the germline V gene are SGHTA and FQGTGA.

The chain's CDR3 is CASRQGLGQGPGYTF. DNA of the CDR3: TGCGCCAGCAGGCAGGGGCTGGGACAGGGACCTGGCTACACCTTC. The V call is TRBV4-1, the J call TRBJ1-2, with TRBD1 identical over 9 bases. The CDR3 extends over 15 amino acids. Germline CDR1 MGHRA, CDR2 YSYEKL. After removal of 6 bases from V and 7 bases from J, the junction contained 12 bases not matched to a gene.